The 5 T cell receptor beta chains given below trace back to one sample, sequenced in a study of CD8 T cells in Susac syndrome. Random hexamers served to reverse transcribe roughly 0.45 to 1 ug RNA. TCRdb passed the immunoSEQ multiplex PCR reads through MiXCR, listing each CDR3 protein once. The sample consists of 150,000 to 250,000 distinct CDR3 sequences, roughly 95% of them appearing once. Sequenced material: CD4+ T cells from PBMCs. The receptors originated from a human donor with multiple sclerosis.

This chain links TRBV3-1 with TRBJ2-1, with D maybe TRBD1 (5 bases). The CDR3 sequence is 13 residues long. The V end was cut by 3 bases, the J end by 7 bases, with 10 bases between. Germline CDR1 reads LGHDT; CDR2 reads YNNKEL (reference sequence). CDR3 protein: CASSQWGENEQFF. The CDR3 bases are TGTGCCAGCAGCCAGTGGGGCGAGAATGAGCAGTTCTTC.

The rearrangement uses TRBV20-1 and TRBJ2-1; 9 nucleotides agree with TRBD2. This CDR3 region has 13 residues. J was trimmed by 10 bases and V by 4 bases; bases with no gene match: 8. The germline CDR1 and CDR2 sequences are DFQATT and SNEGSKA (reference sequence). The DNA of the CDR3 is TGCAGTGCTACATTAGCGGGAGTATACGAGCAGTTCTTC. It encodes CSATLAGVYEQFF.

The chain uses TRBV20-1 and TRBJ2-5; TRBD2 matches at 13 bases. This CDR3 has 13 amino acids. The V gene's germline CDR1 is DFQATT and CDR2 SNEGSKA (reference sequence). The CDR3 spells CSRLAGGSETQYF. The CDR3, as DNA: TGCAGCAGACTAGCGGGAGGTAGTGAGACCCAGTACTTC.

V gene TRBV20-1 combines with J gene TRBJ2-7, with 9 bases fitting TRBD2. The germline gives CDR1 DFQATT, CDR2 SNEGSKA (reference sequence). Trimming took 3 bases from V and 5 from J; bases not matched to a gene: 11. CDR3 length: 15 residues. The CDR3 DNA reads as TGCAGTGCTAGCGACCGTCAGGCTAGCGGGAACGAGCAGTACTTC. It yields the protein CSASDRQASGNEQYF.

The rearrangement uses TRBV29-1 and TRBJ2-5; 8 nucleotides line up with TRBD2. This CDR3 is 12 amino acids long. V lost 6 bases, J lost 5 bases, and 5 bases stayed unmatched. CDR1 and CDR2 (germline): SQVTM, ANQGSEA. CDR3 DNA: TGCAGCGTCGGTTCTAGCGGGGAGACCCAGTACTTC. It yields the protein CSVGSSGETQYF.